The clone carrying this T cell receptor (beta chain) was counted many times. The data are from a study of CD8+CD57+ T cells in acquired aplastic anemia. Trimming removed 6 bases at V and 5 bases at J, with 23 bases between. Germline CDR1 reads DFQATT; CDR2 reads SNEGSKA (reference sequence). This CDR3 has 16 amino acids. Investigators profiled TCR beta VDJ and CDR3 from genomic DNA template. TCRdb analysed the reads with MiXCR anew, one entry per CDR3 protein. The data hold 200,000 to 250,000 distinct CDR3 sequences, with under 65% observed a single time. What was sequenced was sorted CD4+, CD8+, or CD8+CD57+ T cells (not recorded which) from PBMCs. The J gene is TRBJ2-1, the V gene TRBV20-1, with D possibly matching TRBD1 (6 bases). The receptor was isolated from a human donor in good health. The chain's CDR3 is CSARGGGIYPDNEQFF. DNA of the CDR3: TGCAGTGCCAGGGGTGGGGGAATATACCCTGACAATGAGCAGTTCTTC.